Only one count was recorded for the clone carrying this TCR beta chain. The antigen is unknown. This entry is derived from a study of OX40 agonist ivuxolimab in advanced cancers. TCRdb's copy holds only in-frame clones and misses some; the assay was immunoSEQ multiplex PCR. The data show 71,000 or so clones, with more than 75% seen just once and about 7.9% held by the top ten. V dropped 0 bases and J dropped 0 bases, with 4 bases sitting between them. Germline V gives CDR1 SGHRS, CDR2 YFSETQ. This CDR3 spans 14 amino acids. General study findings and limits: CD4+ and CD8+ blood T cells expanded clonally by week 6 at 0.1 to 3.0 mg/kg.

This sequence joins TRBV5-1 and TRBJ2-1; D unclear. The receptor was derived from an adult with an advanced solid tumor such as melanoma, head and neck, liver or kidney cancer. The sample was CD4+ or CD8+ T cells sorted from blood, taken in a trial of the OX40 agonist ivuxolimab. Written as DNA, the CDR3 is TGCGCCAGCAGCTTGGGAGCCTCCTACAATGAGCAGTTCTTC. Its translation: CASSLGASYNEQFF.